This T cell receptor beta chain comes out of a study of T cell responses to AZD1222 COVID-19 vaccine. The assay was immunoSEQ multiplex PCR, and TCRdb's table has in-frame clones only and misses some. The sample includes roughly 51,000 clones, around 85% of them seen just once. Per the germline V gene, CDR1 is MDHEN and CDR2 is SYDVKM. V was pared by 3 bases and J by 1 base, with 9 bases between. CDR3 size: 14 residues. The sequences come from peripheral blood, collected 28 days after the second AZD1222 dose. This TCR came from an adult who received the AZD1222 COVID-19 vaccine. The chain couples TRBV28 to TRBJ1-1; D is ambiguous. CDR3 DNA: TGTGCCAGCAGTTTGAGGCGGGGGAACACTGAAGCTTTCTTT. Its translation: CASSLRRGNTEAFF.